This T cell receptor (beta chain) appears in the sequencing data of a study of cytomegalovirus exposure and HLA in healthy donors. The CDR3 totals 12 residues. Germline V lookup: CDR1 MNHNS, CDR2 SASEGT. V trimming: 7 bases; J trimming: 6 bases; junction bases outside the gene matches: 5. PCR was performed using 60 Vbeta and 13 Jbeta primers. Libraries were prepared by immunoSEQ multiplex PCR; TCRdb keeps only in-frame clonotypes and omits some of them. This table has 160,000 or so clones, around 75% appearing once. The receptor was isolated from a man younger than 30 in good health and CMV-seropositive. The specimen was PBMCs. The rearrangement joins TRBV6-1 to TRBJ1-2, with TRBD1 matching over 7 bases. The CDR3 DNA reads TGTGCCAGCAAGGGACAGAGGCATGGCTACACCTTC. It codes for CASKGQRHGYTF.